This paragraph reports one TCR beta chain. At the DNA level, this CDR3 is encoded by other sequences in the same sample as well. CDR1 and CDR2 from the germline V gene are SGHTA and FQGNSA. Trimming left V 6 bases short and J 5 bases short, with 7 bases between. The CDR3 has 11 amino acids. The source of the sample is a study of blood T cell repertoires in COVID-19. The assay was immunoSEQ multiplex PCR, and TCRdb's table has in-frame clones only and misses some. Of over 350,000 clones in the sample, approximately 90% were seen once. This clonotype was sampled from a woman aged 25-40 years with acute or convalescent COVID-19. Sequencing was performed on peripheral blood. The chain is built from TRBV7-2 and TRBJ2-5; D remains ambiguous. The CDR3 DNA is TGTGCCAGCAGTCCCCGGGAGACCCAGTACTTC. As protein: CASSPRETQYF.